Reported below is one TCR beta chain. The junction differs from germline at one of its ends, possibly a read error. TCRdb processed the 5' RACE reads anew with MiXCR; each CDR3 protein has one entry. The sample holds 400,000 to 550,000 distinct CDR3 sequences; under 25% are singletons and the top ten take approximately 0.95%. The sample is drawn from a study of identical twins. This CDR3 is built from 11 residues. Germline V gene sequence: CDR1 DFQATT, CDR2 SNEGSKA (reference sequence). These data were also filed under a second study, of T cells expressing NK-cell markers. That report adds: Anti-gamma-delta TCR antibody use in several experiments restricted sorting to alpha-beta TCR T cells.

The source of this sequence is a woman aged 18-35 years in good health. V is TRBV20-1 and J is TRBJ1-1; TRBD1 might be the D (5 bases). The specimen was CD4+ T cells sorted from blood. The CDR3 DNA reads TGCAGTGCTAGAGATGTGGACATGTCAGTCTTT. Encoded protein: CSARDVDMSVF.